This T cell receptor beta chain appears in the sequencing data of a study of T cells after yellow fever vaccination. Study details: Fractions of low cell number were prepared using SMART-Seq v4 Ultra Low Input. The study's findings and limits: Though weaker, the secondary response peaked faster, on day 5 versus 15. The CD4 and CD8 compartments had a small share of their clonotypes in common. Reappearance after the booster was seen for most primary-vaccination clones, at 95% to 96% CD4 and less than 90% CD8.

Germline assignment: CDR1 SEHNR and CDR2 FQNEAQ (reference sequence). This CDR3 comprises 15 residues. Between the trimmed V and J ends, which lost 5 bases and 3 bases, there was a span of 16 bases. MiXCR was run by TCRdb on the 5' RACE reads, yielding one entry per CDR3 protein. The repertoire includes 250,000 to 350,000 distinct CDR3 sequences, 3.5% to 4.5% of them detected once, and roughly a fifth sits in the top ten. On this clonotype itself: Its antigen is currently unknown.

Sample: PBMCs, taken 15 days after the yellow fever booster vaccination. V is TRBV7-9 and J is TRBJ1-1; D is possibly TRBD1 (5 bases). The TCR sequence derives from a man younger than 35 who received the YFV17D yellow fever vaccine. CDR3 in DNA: TGTGCCAGCAGCGCCTGGGGGGGGGAGGACACTGAAGCTTTCTTT. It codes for CASSAWGGEDTEAFF.